Sequencing of this T cell receptor (beta chain) was carried out in a study of monozygotic twins with inflammatory bowel disease. Study-level results: No single strong signal or clonotype associated with IBD was supported.

Researchers isolated total RNA from whole blood without sorting T cells. Per-sample cDNA came from eight separate reactions. Added by template switching were UMIs that each held a 6-nucleotide sample barcode. Reprocessing the 5' RACE reads, TCRdb reports a single entry for every CDR3 protein and omits DNA. Its listing shows under 150,000 distinct CDR3 sequences. About this clonotype itself: Its antigen is as yet unknown.

Per the germline V gene, CDR1 is SGHVS and CDR2 is FQNEAQ. The CDR3 is 13 residues long. The chain is built from TRBV7-8 and TRBJ1-1; TCRdb designates TRBD1, a call that cannot be tested without DNA. Input material: blood. The receptor comes from a human donor with ulcerative colitis or Crohn's disease, or a healthy co-twin of an affected twin (not recorded which). This CDR3 is CASSLGRGAEAFF.